This TCR beta chain was obtained from a study of post-analysis software for immune sequencing data (dated by TCRdb to between 2014 and 2016). Describing the broader study: Disease courses on record covered relapsing-remitting, secondary progressive and progressive-relapsing multiple sclerosis, though some patients had no subtype annotation. The patient repertoires were set against 11 previously published healthy control repertoires from donors whose ages ranged from 6 to 25 years. A subset of samples was prepared in parallel using single-end sample barcoding, then pooled and co-amplified after Illumina adapter ligation. Study-wide conclusions, independent of this receptor: Multiple sclerosis patients had significantly lower normalized Chao1 diversity than controls, a result that suggests substantial peripheral T-cell clonal expansion. Significantly higher frequencies in patients than in controls were found for roughly 5 TRBV segments, including TRBV5-6, TRBV5-1 and TRBV20-1. Direct clustering with F measure revealed strong co-clustering of samples prepared in the same batch, which led to a batch-effect correction. The control group was slightly older than the multiple sclerosis patient group.

This clonotype was observed at least ten times. The clone's antigen remains unknown. Per-base quality was not reported, and no clone a single base away is much larger than it. From the cysteine through the phenylalanine, the CDR3 covers 13 amino acids. The only DNA kept is the CDR3, 39 bases in frame from the first base. V is cut back by 7 bases and J by 4 bases, with 6 bases in the junction unmatched. Via the germline V gene (reference sequence), CDR1 is DFQATT and CDR2 SNEGSKA. Libraries came from PCR. These reads were obtained on an Illumina HiSeq 2500. To reduce PCR and sequencing biases, unique molecular identifiers were incorporated into the TCR beta cDNA libraries. Some 500,000 cDNA molecules were obtained per 1 to 10 million input T cells, so each molecule approximated one T cell. The patient libraries were prepared and sequenced using the same protocol as the earlier healthy control dataset. Samples belonging to the same batch were prepared together, multiplexed and sequenced on a shared HiSeq lane. As for the original processing: MIGEC handled the raw barcoded reads, throwing out single-read molecular identifier groups before consensus assembly and CDR3 extraction. Clonotype tables were post-analysed with VDJtools, normalizing diversity by down-sampling all datasets to the smallest sample size. In repertoire overlap clustering, CDR3 amino acid sequences, but not nucleotide sequences, were matched to correct batch-related cross-sample contamination. The public reads were run again by TCRdb, first through fastp at Q25 and then through MiXCR, and only productive beta chains were kept. All rows with the same CDR3 protein become a single entry with the most common DNA and genes. The V and J calls and clone size are TCRdb's, not the authors'. The sample contains over 150,000 distinct CDR3 sequences, about 30% of them found a single time. In total, the top ten clones hold about 1.6% of the sample.

To demonstrate the VDJtools post-analysis software, TCR beta repertoires were profiled from the peripheral blood of 10 to 15 young patients with multiple sclerosis. The multiple sclerosis patients were children and adolescents ranging in age from roughly 6 to 16 years. Sequences were obtained from blood. The rearranged chain carries TRBV20-1 and TRBJ2-5, with 10 middle bases fitting TRBD1. The origin of this receptor is a girl aged 10 to 17 with multiple sclerosis. The bases read TGCAGTGTACAGGGACAGGGGAGAGAGACCCAGTACTTC. This codes for CSVQGQGRETQYF.